These 17 T cell receptor beta chains were sequenced from one sample in a study of OX40 agonist ivuxolimab in advanced cancers. Sequencing was performed with immunoSEQ multiplex PCR; in TCRdb, only in-frame clones are kept and a portion is missing. Here the sample spans about 83,000 clones, approximately 79% being singletons. The sequencing used CD4+ or CD8+ T cells sorted from blood, collected in a trial of the OX40 agonist ivuxolimab. These receptors were obtained from an adult with an advanced solid tumor such as melanoma, head and neck, liver or kidney cancer.

Only a few counts were recorded for this clone. The chain combines TRBV2 with TRBJ2-7, with TRBD2 matching over 8 bases. The CDR3 spans 14 residues. The germline V gene has CDR1 SNHLY and CDR2 FYNNEI. V lost 5 bases, J lost 5 bases, and 8 bases stayed unmatched. The CDR3 loop is CASSPGTRPNEQYF. For the CDR3, the DNA is TGTGCCAGCAGTCCCGGGACTAGGCCCAACGAGCAGTACTTC.

The chain is built from TRBV18 and TRBJ1-1, with TRBD1 as a possible D gene (5 bases). The V end was cut by 0 bases, the J end by 4 bases, with 15 bases between. The CDR3 totals 16 residues. Per the germline V gene, CDR1 is KGHSH and CDR2 is LQKENI. CDR3 region: CASSPPTAQGVTEAFF. CDR3 DNA: TGTGCCAGCTCACCACCGACCGCCCAGGGCGTCACTGAAGCTTTCTTT. The variable domain in full, with the rest retrieved from reference TRBV18 and TRBJ1-1, is NAGVMQNPRHLVRRRGQEARLRCSPMKGHSHVYWYRQLPEEGLKFMVYLQKENIIDESGMPKERFSAEFPKEGPSILRIQQVVRGDSAAYFCASSPPTAQGVTEAFFGQGTRLTVV.

The V call is TRBV5-4, the J call TRBJ1-2; no clear D gene. Deletions cut 1 base from V and 4 bases from J, with 14 bases between. This CDR3 contains 15 residues. Germline lookup yields CDR1 SGHNT and CDR2 YYREEE (reference sequence). The CDR3 is CASSLLGRRGYGYTF. The CDR3 bases are TGTGCCAGCAGCTTGCTAGGGCGACGGGGCTATGGCTACACCTTC.

The gene calls are TRBV9 and TRBJ2-6; 8 positions agree with TRBD1. V shed 4 bases, J shed 2 bases, and the junction held 5 bases outside the gene matches. Germline V CDR1 and CDR2: SGDLS, YYNGEE. This CDR3 has 16 residues. The CDR3 is CASSFSTGAGANVLTF. In DNA form, the CDR3 reads TGTGCCAGCAGCTTCTCGACAGGGGCTGGGGCCAACGTCCTGACTTTC.

The rearrangement joins TRBV10-2 to TRBJ1-5, with D unclear. V was shortened by 3 bases and J by 3 bases, with 3 bases between the two germline ends. CDR3 size: 12 residues. Germline V gene data show CDR1 as WSHSY and CDR2 as SAAADI. CDR3 amino acids: CASSDPNQPQHF. The CDR3 DNA reads TGCGCCAGCAGTGACCCCAATCAGCCCCAGCATTTT.

This clone was counted a single time. The CDR3, as DNA: TGTGCCAGCTCATCTTTGAATCCGGGACAGGCATCTTTCTCTGGAAACACCATATATTTT. As protein: CASSSLNPGQASFSGNTIYF. The gene calls are TRBV18 and TRBJ1-3, with TRBD1 matching 8 bases. This CDR3 has 20 amino acids. V dropped 5 bases and J dropped 0; count of bases not matched to a gene: 18. Per germline, CDR1 KGHSH and CDR2 LQKENI.

This sequence joins TRBV10-3 and TRBJ2-2, with 8 bases that match TRBD1. The CDR3 contains 17 residues. The germline gives CDR1 ENHRY, CDR2 SYGVKD. V lost 6 bases and J lost 1; bases outside the gene matches: 10. The CDR3 is CAISPGQGPLNTGELFF. The DNA for the CDR3 is TGTGCCATCAGCCCCGGACAGGGTCCCCTGAACACCGGGGAGCTGTTTTTT.

V gene TRBV7-2 combines with J gene TRBJ1-2; the D is unclear. Germline V gene lookup returns CDR1 SGHTA and CDR2 FQGNSA. The V gene lost 1 base and the J gene lost 4 bases, with 7 bases spanning the gap. The CDR3 extends over 13 amino acids. The CDR3 DNA is TGTGCCAGCAGCTTAGACTCCAGCTATGGCTACACCTTC. It codes for CASSLDSSYGYTF.

J is TRBJ1-1 and V is TRBV5-6; D is unresolved. This CDR3 is built from 12 residues. V lost 2 bases, J lost 1 base, and 3 bases lay in between. Germline loops: CDR1 SGHDT, CDR2 YYEEEE. The CDR3 here is CASSLKNTEAFF. The CDR3 DNA sequence: TGTGCCAGCAGCTTAAAGAACACTGAAGCTTTCTTT.

This clone was detected a few times. CDR3 residues: CASSLGAGSPSYEQYF. CDR3 nucleotides: TGTGCCAGCAGCTTGGGGGCGGGATCCCCATCCTACGAGCAGTACTTC. This chain links TRBV5-6 with TRBJ2-7, with D perhaps matching TRBD2 (6 bases). V dropped 0 bases and J dropped 1 base, with 14 bases sitting between them. The CDR3 length is 16 residues. CDR1 and CDR2 from the germline V gene are SGHDT and YYEEEE. Full variable domain (outside the CDR3, taken from reference TRBV5-6 and TRBJ2-7): DAGVTQSPTHLIKTRGQQVTLRCSPKSGHDTVSWYQQALGQGPQFIFQYYEEEERQRGNFPDRFSGHQFPNYSSELNVNALLLGDSALYLCASSLGAGSPSYEQYFGPGTRLTVT.

V gene TRBV25-1 combines with J gene TRBJ1-2; D gene unclear. The CDR3 is 14 amino acids. V dropped 2 bases and J dropped 8 bases, with 15 bases sitting between them. Per germline, CDR1 MGHDK and CDR2 SYGVNS. Here the CDR3 reads CASSEGTDWSGYTF. For the CDR3, the DNA is TGTGCCAGCAGTGAAGGAACAGACTGGTCAGGCTACACCTTC.

The V and J genes are TRBV19 and TRBJ1-5, with 7 positions matching TRBD1. This CDR3 is 19 amino acids long. Germline assignment: CDR1 LNHDA and CDR2 SQIVND (reference sequence). Trimming took 5 bases from V and 0 from J; bases not matched to a gene: 16. Here the CDR3 DNA reads TGTGCCAGTAGTTCCCTTCCATTCGACAGGGCTTATAGCAATCAGCCCCAGCATTTT. Its translation: CASSSLPFDRAYSNQPQHF.

The J gene is TRBJ1-3, the V gene TRBV6-6; D ambiguous. The V end was cut by 4 bases, the J end by 2 bases, with 15 bases between. Germline assignment: CDR1 MNHNY and CDR2 SVGAGI (reference sequence). This CDR3 has 16 amino acids. CDR3 nucleotides: TGTGCCAGCAGTTGGCAGACCTCGCTTCCTGGAAACACCATATATTTT. Its translation is CASSWQTSLPGNTIYF.

V gene TRBV6-5 combines with J gene TRBJ2-7; TRBD1 agrees at 8 bases. J was trimmed by 4 bases and V by 6 bases; bases with no gene match: 2. The germline V gene encodes CDR1 MNHEY and CDR2 SVGAGI. The CDR3 totals 12 residues. CDR3 residues: CASRDRDYEQYF. The CDR3 DNA reads as TGTGCCAGCAGGGACAGGGATTACGAGCAGTACTTC.

This chain joins TRBV27 and TRBJ1-2, with TRBD1 as a possible D gene (5 bases). This CDR3 is built from 16 residues. Germline CDR1 reads MNHEY; CDR2 reads SMNVEV (reference sequence). Trimming cost V 6 bases and J 0 bases, with 17 bases left between them. The CDR3 loop is CASSGAYRGSNYGYTF. The CDR3 region has the DNA TGTGCCAGCAGCGGGGCCTATCGGGGGTCTAACTATGGCTACACCTTC.

V gene TRBV27 combines with J gene TRBJ1-6; perhaps TRBD1 as D (5 bases). The length of the CDR3 is 15 residues. V lost 5 bases and J 6 bases, leaving 14 bases between the germline ends. Per the germline V gene, CDR1 is MNHEY and CDR2 is SMNVEV (reference sequence). CDR3 coding DNA: TGTGCCAGCAGTGGGATCGGGACCCTTAATTCACCCCTCCACTTT. This gives the protein CASSGIGTLNSPLHF.

This chain connects TRBV7-9 to TRBJ1-5; D gene unclear. CDR3 length equals 14 residues. Germline V gene sequence: CDR1 SEHNR, CDR2 FQNEAQ (reference sequence). Trimming took off 0 bases at V and 5 bases at J, with 8 bases between the two ends. The CDR3 is CASSLAASDQPQHF. The CDR3 DNA sequence: TGTGCCAGCAGCTTAGCGGCGTCGGATCAGCCCCAGCATTTT.